This T cell receptor beta chain was captured in a study of human T cells and chemical hapten exposure (dated by TCRdb to about 2021). Background for the entire study: For sensitization, 2% DPC in acetone was applied to a 2 cm by 2 cm area of upper inner arm skin. Most of the patients in the cohort were female, and the cohort covered alopecia areata with under or over 50% scalp involvement, alopecia totalis and alopecia universalis. Throughout the study period of 20 to 25 weeks, patients also received therapeutic DPC doses to the scalp every week. Approximately 28 alopecia patients gave blood for TCR sequencing at one to four time points (pre-sensitization, 2, 6 and 24 weeks). Blood samples were taken from patients before sensitization (week 0) and then at 2, 6 and about 24 weeks after DPC sensitization. Libraries were combined into a pool for sequencing, and differences in TCR yield between samples came mainly from small differences in library volumes within the pool. Patch tests used Finn chambers with 0.01% DPC on the upper back, scored after 6 days by International Contact Dermatitis Research Group standards. Peripheral blood TCR repertoire changes were tracked in vivo in alopecia patients during primary and secondary sensitization to the hapten diphenylcyclopropenone (DPC).

The library was generated by RACE. The run used a NextSeq 500. During library preparation, unique molecular identifiers were attached to individual cDNA molecules so that TCRs could be counted quantitatively and reproducibly. From each blood RNA sample, both TCR alpha and TCR beta chains were sequenced. From the authors' description of their analysis: Samples had a median of roughly 87,000 TCRs, with a range from about 23,224 to 750,000. The Decombinator software suite was used to annotate the V, J and CDR3 of the TCR reads. For the PS versus PT1 abundance plots, all samples were subsampled to the same number of TCRs (28,000). TCRs were defined as expanded if absent before sensitization and observed at least eight times at the 2-week time point. The public reads were quality trimmed at Q25 with fastp and then assembled into clones with MiXCR by TCRdb, keeping productive beta chains. Each entry is one CDR3 protein sequence, shown with its most common DNA and genes. V and J calls and clone size were set by TCRdb, not the authors. The sample profile shows about 100,000 distinct CDR3 sequences; more than 9.5% of them were found once. The ten most abundant clones make up 3% to 4% of the sample.

The sample's time point label is to be understood as: patch test 1, 2 weeks after DPC sensitization. This specimen's treatment or condition label, per the study, means: therapeutic diphenylcyclopropenone sensitization with weekly scalp DPC. At every patch-test visit, the blood draw took place before the patch test was put on. To be eligible, patients had to be aged 18 to 70, diagnosed with alopecia and judged suitable for DPC therapy, while pregnant patients were excluded. Unfractionated whole blood was collected in Tempus Blood RNA tubes, and total RNA was extracted from that blood. This clonotype has more than one count but fewer than ten. No antigen is known for it. There are no base qualities to consult, and no much larger clone falls within one base. V and J lose 3 bases and 0 bases, and a span of 18 bases separates them. CDR3 length: 18 amino acids, cysteine to phenylalanine. Only the CDR3 DNA is retained, 54 bases long and in frame from the first base. Reading the germline V gene (reference sequence) gives CDR1 DFQATT and CDR2 SNEGSKA.

On the study overall, not on this receptor specifically: A positive correlation was found between the number of PT1 expanded TCRs and patch test score, with significance reached at thresholds 8, 16 and 32 but not 4. Repeated subsampling changed both the strength of the expansion versus patch-test correlation and the threshold at which the correlation became significant. No change with DPC sensitization was found in the number of TCRs above 1 in 1000 frequency, and no evidence of global repertoire structure alterations was found. All patients had alopecia, a presumed autoimmune disease, so their immune response might differ from that of healthy individuals. Significantly more large CDR3 similarity clusters were formed by expanded TCRs than by pre-sensitization or healthy control sets, consistent with antigen-driven responses.

This sequence uses TRBV20-1 and TRBJ1-6, with no D gene named confidently. This specimen was whole blood, taken in connection with sensitization to the hapten diphenylcyclopropenone (DPC). The TCR sequence derives from a middle-aged woman with alopecia areata. Some clones in this sample may be carry-over from other donors' samples. The DNA sequence follows: TGCAGTGCTAGGCGGGGATCGACTTCGAGCTCCTATAATTCACCCCTCCACTTT. It encodes CSARRGSTSSSYNSPLHF.